This T cell receptor beta chain was sequenced for a study of blood T cell repertoires in COVID-19. Study at large: There were acute and convalescent COVID-19 samples, and they came from the United States, Italy and Spain. From T cells, B-cell-depleted T cells, or PBMCs came the material, which was cDNA or gDNA.

CDR3 length: 17 amino acids. Germline values: CDR1 SEHNR, CDR2 FQNEAQ (reference sequence). Losses at the gene ends were 5 bases for V and 4 bases for J; bases not matched to a gene: 8. The authors' processing: The authors estimated nucleated cell counts from reference gene primer amplification. The repertoire was sequenced with immunoSEQ multiplex PCR; TCRdb's copy has only in-frame clones and lacks some. V and J calls and clone size come straight from that table; D and trimming were deduced from the DNA. Of fewer than 500,000 clones listed, more than 75% were seen once; the top ten hold 1.1%. This sequence originates from a human donor with acute or convalescent COVID-19. The donor label of this sample is uncertain. The genes are TRBV7-9 and TRBJ2-1, with 13 bases lining up with TRBD2. Sequencing was carried out using peripheral blood. In DNA, the CDR3 is TGTGCCAGCAGCCAACGGACTAGCGGGGGTGCTTACAATGAGCAGTTCTTC. Translated, it gives CASSQRTSGGAYNEQFF. The full variable domain, in which reference TRBV7-9 and TRBJ2-1 provide the parts outside the CDR3, is DTGVSQNPRHKITKRGQNVTFRCDPISEHNRLYWYRQTLGQGPEFLTYFQNEAQLEKSRLLSDRFSAERPKGSFSTLEIQRTEQGDSAMYLCASSQRTSGGAYNEQFFGPGTRLTVL.